This T cell receptor (beta chain) was sequenced during a study of identical twins. The cDNA had a unique molecular identifier and a template-switch universal primer site. TCRdb itself ran the 5' RACE reads through MiXCR, one entry per CDR3 protein. The table shows under 250,000 distinct CDR3 sequences, with approximately 7.3% occurring only once. CDR1 and CDR2 from the germline V gene are SNHLY and FYNNEI. The CDR3 sequence is 12 residues long. The V end lost 10 bases, the J end lost 4 bases, and 13 bases lay between the germline ends. General study points: Monozygotic twins shared more out-of-frame TCR alpha than recombination models predicted. Cord blood's abundant beta clonotypes had fewer insertions, unlike memory repertoires.

This clonotype was detected a few times. The antigen remains undetermined. These data were likewise used in another study, on yellow fever vaccine responses in identical twins.

The chain is built from TRBV2 and TRBJ1-2; tentative D call: TRBD1 (5 bases). The sequenced material came from CD8+ T cells sorted from blood. This TCR derives from a woman under 30 in good health. This chain's CDR3 is CAIFRDLYGYTF. Written as DNA, the CDR3 is TGTGCCATCTTCCGGGACCTCTATGGCTACACCTTC.